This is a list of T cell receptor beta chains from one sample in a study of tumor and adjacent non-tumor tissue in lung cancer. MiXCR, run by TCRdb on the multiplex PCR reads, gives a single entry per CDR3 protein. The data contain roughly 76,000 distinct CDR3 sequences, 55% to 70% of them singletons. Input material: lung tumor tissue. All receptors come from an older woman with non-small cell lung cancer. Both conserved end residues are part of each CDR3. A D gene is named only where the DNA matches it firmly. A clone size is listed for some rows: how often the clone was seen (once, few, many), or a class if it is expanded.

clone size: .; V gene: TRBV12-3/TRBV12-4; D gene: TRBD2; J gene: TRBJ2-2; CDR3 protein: CASSLGASGLGELFF; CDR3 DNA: TGTGCCAGCAGTCTTGGGGCTAGCGGACTCGGGGAGTTGTTTTTT
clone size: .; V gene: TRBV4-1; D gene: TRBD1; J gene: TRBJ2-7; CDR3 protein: CARSHLTGQGAWEQYF; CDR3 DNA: TGCGCCAGAAGCCACCTGACCGGACAGGGGGCTTGGGAGCAATACTTC
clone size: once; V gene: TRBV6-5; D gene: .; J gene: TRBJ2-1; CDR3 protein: CASSRLGENVQFF; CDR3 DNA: TGTGCCAGCTCCCGGCTCGGGGAGAATGTGCAGTTCTTC
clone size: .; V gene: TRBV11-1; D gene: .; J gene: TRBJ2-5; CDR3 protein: CVSSLLRLQETQYF; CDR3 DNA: TGTGTCAGCAGCTTGCTCAGGTTGCAAGAGACCCAGTACTTC
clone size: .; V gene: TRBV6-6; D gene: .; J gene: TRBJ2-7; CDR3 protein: CPSSLGGVSEQYF; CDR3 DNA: TGTCCCAGCTCCCTCGGGGGTGTCAGCGAGCAGTACTTC
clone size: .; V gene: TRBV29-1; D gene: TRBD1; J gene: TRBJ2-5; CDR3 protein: CSGSGTVDLETQYF; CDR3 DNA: TGCAGCGGCTCCGGGACAGTGGATCTAGAGACCCAGTACTTC
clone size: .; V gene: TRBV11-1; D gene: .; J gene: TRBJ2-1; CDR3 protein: CASSLLGTKPQF; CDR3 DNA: TGTGCCAGCAGCTTACTAGGAACCAAGCCACAGTTC
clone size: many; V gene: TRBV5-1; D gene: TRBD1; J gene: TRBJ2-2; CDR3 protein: CASSDGQGVWTGELFF; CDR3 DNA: TGCGCCAGCAGCGACGGACAGGGAGTATGGACCGGGGAGCTGTTTTTT
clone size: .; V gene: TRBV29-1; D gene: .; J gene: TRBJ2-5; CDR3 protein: CRVVATQFQETQYF; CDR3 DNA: TGCAGAGTTGTGGCTACACAATTTCAAGAGACCCAGTACTTC
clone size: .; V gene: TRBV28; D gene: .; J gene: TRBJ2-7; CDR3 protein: CVTFDRGVTYEQYF; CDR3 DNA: TGTGTCACCTTCGACAGAGGGGTGACCTACGAGCAGTACTTC
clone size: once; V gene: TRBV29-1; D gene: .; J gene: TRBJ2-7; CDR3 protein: CSVEGFGHGITYEQYF; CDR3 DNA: TGCAGCGTTGAGGGATTTGGGCACGGAATCACCTACGAGCAGTACTTC
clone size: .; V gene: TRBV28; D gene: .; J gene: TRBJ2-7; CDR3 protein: CARSLQEPDYEQYF; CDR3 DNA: TGTGCCAGAAGTTTACAGGAGCCCGACTACGAGCAGTACTTC
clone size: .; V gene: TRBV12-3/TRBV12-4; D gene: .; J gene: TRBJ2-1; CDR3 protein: CASCPSYGQFF; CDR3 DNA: TGTGCCAGCTGTCCTAGCTATGGGCAGTTCTTC
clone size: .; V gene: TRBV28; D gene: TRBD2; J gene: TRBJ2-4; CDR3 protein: CVSSSLGTSGNIQYF; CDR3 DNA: TGTGTCAGCAGTTCACTCGGGACTAGCGGGAACATTCAGTACTTC
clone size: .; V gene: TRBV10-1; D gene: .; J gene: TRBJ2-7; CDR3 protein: CASRPNGNEQYF; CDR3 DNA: TGCGCCAGCCGCCCCAACGGGAACGAGCAGTACTTC
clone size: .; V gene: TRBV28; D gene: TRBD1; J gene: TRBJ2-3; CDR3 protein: CASCLPGQGDTDTQYF; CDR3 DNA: TGTGCCAGCTGTTTGCCGGGACAGGGCGACACAGATACGCAGTATTTT
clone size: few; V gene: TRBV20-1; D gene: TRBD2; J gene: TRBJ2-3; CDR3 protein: CSAPGLAGGTDTQYF; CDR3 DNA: TGCAGTGCGCCGGGACTAGCGGGAGGCACAGATACGCAGTATTTT
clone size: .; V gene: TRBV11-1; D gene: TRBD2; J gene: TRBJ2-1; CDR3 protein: CVSSPREGRYEHFF; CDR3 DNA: TGCGTCAGCAGCCCGCGGGAGGGCCGCTATGAGCACTTCTTC
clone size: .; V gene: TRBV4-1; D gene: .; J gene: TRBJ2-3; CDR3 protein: CASNQVSGDGNQPQYF; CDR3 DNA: TGCGCCAGCAACCAAGTGTCAGGGGACGGCAATCAGCCCCAGTATTTT
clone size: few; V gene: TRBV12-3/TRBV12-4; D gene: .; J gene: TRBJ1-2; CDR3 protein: CASSFSGPRAESYTF; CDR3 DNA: TGTGCCAGCAGTTTCAGTGGACCACGGGCGGAAAGCTACACCTTC
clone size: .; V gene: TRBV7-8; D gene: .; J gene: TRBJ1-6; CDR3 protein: CASRFGAVYCNSPLHF; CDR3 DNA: TGTGCCAGCAGGTTCGGGGCAGTGTACTGTAATTCACCCCTCCACTTT
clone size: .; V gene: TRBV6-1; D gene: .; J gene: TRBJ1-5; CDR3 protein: CVSSETGINQPQHF; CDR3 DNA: TGTGTCAGCAGCGAGACAGGAATCAATCAGCCCCAGCATTTT
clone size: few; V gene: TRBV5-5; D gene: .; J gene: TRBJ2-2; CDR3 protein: CASSLLAASTGELFF; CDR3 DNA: TGTGCCAGCAGCCTCTTGGCTGCGTCTACCGGGGAGCTGTTTTTT
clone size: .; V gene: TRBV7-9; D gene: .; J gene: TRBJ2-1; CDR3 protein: CASSLWVAASNEHFF; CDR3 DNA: TGTGCCAGCAGCTTGTGGGTAGCGGCCTCCAATGAGCATTTCTTC
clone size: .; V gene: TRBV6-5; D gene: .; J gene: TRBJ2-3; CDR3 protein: CASSPIRPGLQPQYF; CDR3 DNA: TGTGCCAGCAGTCCAATCCGCCCAGGGCTTCAACCCCAGTATTTT
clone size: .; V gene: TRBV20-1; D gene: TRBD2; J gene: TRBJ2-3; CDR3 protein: CSAGAGLAGDRTDTQYF; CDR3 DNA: TGCAGTGCTGGGGCAGGACTAGCGGGAGACCGCACAGATACGCAGTATTTT
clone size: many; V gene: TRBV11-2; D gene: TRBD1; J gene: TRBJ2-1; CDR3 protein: CASSLGSRGRGQFF; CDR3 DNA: TGTGCCAGCAGCTTAGGGAGCAGGGGGCGAGGGCAGTTCTTC
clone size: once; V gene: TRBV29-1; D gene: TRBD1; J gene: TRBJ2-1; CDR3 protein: CSVDPGTRGPIGEQSF; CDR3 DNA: TGCAGCGTTGACCCGGGAACTAGGGGGCCTATAGGTGAGCAGTCCTTC
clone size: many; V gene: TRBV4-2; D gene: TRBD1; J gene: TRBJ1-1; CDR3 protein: CASSPGQFRVSNTEAFF; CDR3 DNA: TGTGCCAGCAGCCCGGGACAGTTCAGGGTTAGTAACACTGAAGCTTTCTTT
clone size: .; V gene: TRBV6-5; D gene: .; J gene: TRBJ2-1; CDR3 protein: CANSFDDSGGLFF; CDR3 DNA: TGTGCCAACAGTTTCGACGATTCTGGCGGCCTGTTCTTC
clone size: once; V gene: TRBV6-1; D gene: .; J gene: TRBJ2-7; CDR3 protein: CVSSEYPKLGEEYF; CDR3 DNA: TGTGTCAGCAGTGAATATCCCAAGCTCGGCGAGGAGTACTTC